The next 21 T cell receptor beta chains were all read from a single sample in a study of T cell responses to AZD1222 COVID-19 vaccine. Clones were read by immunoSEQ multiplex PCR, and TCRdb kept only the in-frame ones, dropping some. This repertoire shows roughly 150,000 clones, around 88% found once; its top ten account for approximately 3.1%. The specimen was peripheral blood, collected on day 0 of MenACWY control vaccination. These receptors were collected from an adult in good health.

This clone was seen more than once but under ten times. In nucleotides, the CDR3 is TGTGCCAGCAGCTTTGGCGAATGGGGCTACGAGCAGTACTTC. Translated, it gives CASSFGEWGYEQYF. J is TRBJ2-7 and V is TRBV11-3; D remains unclear. CDR1 and CDR2 (germline): SGHNT, YENEEA. This CDR3 has 14 residues. The germline V and J ends were trimmed by 3 bases and 3 bases, with 12 bases remaining between them.

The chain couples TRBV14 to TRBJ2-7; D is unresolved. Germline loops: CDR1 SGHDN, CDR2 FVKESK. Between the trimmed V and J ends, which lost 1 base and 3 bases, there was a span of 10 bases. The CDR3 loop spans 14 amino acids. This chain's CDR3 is CASSQGLGYYEQYF. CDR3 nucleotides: TGTGCCAGCAGCCAAGGATTAGGCTACTACGAGCAGTACTTC.

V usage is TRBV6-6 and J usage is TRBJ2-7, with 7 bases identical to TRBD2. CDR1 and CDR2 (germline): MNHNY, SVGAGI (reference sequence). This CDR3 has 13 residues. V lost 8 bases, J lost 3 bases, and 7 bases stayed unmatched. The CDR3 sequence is CASQTSVGYEQYF. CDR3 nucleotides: TGTGCCAGCCAAACTAGCGTCGGCTACGAGCAGTACTTC.

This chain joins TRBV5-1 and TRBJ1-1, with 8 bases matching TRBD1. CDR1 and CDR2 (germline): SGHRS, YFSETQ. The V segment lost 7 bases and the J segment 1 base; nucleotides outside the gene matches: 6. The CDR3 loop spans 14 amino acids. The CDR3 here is CASCTGQGNTEAFF. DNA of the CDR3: TGCGCCAGCTGCACCGGACAGGGGAACACTGAAGCTTTCTTT.

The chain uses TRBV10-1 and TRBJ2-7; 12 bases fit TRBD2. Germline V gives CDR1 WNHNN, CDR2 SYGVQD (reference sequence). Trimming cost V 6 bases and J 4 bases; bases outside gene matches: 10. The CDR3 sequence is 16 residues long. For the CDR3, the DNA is TGCGCCAGCAGCCTACGGGGACTAGCGGGCGAATACGAGCAGTACTTC. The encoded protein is CASSLRGLAGEYEQYF.

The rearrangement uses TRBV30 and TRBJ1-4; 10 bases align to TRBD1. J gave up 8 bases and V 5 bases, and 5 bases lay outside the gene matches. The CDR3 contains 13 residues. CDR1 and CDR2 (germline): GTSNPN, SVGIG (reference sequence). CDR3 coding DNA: TGTGCCTGGGGGGGACAGGGGTACGAAAAACTGTTTTTT. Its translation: CAWGGQGYEKLFF.

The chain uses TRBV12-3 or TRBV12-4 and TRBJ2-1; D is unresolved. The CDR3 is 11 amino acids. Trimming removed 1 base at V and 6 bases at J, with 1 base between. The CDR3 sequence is CASSLGNEQFF. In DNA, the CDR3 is TGTGCCAGCAGTTTAGGCAATGAGCAGTTCTTC.

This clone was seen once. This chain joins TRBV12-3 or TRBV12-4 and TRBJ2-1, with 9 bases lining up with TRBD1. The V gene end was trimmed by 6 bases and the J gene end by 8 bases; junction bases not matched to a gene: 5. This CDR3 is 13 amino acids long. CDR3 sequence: CASRYRGRDEQFF. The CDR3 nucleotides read TGTGCCAGCAGGTACAGGGGGCGAGATGAGCAGTTCTTC.

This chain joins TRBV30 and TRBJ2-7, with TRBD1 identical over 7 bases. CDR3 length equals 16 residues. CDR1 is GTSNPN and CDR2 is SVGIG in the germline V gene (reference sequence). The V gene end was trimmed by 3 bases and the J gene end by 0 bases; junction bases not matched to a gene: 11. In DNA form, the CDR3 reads TGTGCCTGGAGGAGAAAAGGGACAGCAGACTCCTACGAGCAGTACTTC. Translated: CAWRRKGTADSYEQYF.

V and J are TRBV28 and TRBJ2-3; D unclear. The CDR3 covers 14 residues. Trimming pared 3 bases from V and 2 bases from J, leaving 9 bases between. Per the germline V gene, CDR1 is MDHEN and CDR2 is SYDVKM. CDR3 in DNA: TGTGCCAGCAGTTTTTCCCGGGTCACAGATACGCAGTATTTT. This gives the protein CASSFSRVTDTQYF.

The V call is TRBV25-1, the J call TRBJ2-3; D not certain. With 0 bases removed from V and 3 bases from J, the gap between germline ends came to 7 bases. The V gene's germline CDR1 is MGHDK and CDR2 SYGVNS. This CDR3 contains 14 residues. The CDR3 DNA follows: TGTGCCAGCAGTGAATATCGGCAGACAGATACGCAGTATTTT. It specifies CASSEYRQTDTQYF.

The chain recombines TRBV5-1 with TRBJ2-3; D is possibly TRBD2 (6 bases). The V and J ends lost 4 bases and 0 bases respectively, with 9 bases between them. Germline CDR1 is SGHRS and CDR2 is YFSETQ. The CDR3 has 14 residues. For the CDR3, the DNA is TGCGCCAGCAGCCGTGGGGGGAGCACAGATACGCAGTATTTT. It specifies CASSRGGSTDTQYF.

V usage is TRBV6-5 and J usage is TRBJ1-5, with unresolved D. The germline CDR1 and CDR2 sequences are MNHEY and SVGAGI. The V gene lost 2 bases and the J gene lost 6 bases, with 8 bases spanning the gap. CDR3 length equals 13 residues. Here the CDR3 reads CASSYGLSQPQHF. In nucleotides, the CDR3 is TGTGCCAGCAGTTACGGTCTTTCTCAGCCCCAGCATTTT.

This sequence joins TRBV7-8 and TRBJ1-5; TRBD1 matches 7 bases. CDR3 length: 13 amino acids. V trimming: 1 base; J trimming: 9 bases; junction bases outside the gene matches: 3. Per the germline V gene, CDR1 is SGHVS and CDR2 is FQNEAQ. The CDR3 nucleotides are TGTGCCAGCAGCTTAGAGGAGGGGGCGCCCCAGCATTTT. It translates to CASSLEEGAPQHF.

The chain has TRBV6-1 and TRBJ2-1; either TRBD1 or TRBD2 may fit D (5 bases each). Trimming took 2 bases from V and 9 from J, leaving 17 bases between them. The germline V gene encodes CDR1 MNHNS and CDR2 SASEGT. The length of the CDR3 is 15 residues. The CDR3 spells CASSEPHGGSGEQFF. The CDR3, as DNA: TGTGCCAGCAGTGAACCCCATGGGGGTTCGGGTGAGCAGTTCTTC.

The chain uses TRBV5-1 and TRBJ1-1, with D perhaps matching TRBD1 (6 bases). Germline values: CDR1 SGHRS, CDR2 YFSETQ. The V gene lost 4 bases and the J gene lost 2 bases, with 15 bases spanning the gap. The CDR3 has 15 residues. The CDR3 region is CASSQEGGVNTEAFF. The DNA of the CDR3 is TGCGCCAGCAGCCAGGAGGGGGGCGTTAACACTGAAGCTTTCTTT.

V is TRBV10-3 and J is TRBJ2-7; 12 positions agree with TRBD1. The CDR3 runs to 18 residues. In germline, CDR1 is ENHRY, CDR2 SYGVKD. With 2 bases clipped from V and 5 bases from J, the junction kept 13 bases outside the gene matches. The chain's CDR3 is CAISEGSGTGGVGHEQYF. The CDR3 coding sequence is TGTGCCATCAGTGAGGGTTCAGGGACAGGGGGCGTTGGACACGAGCAGTACTTC.

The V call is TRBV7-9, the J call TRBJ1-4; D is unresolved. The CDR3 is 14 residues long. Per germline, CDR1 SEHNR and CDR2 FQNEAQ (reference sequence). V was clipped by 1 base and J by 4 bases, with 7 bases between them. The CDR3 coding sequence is TGTGCCAGCAGCTTAGGTGGGAATAATGAAAAACTGTTTTTT. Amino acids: CASSLGGNNEKLFF.

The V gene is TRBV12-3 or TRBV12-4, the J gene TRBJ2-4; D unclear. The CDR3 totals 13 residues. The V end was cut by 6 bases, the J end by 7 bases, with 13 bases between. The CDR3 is CASSLSGQNIQYF. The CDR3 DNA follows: TGTGCCAGCAGCCTATCCGGGCAGAACATTCAGTACTTC.

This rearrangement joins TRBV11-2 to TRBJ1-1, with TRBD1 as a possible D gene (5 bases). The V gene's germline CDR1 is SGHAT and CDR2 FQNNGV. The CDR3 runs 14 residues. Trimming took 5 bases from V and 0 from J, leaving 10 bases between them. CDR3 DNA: TGTGCCAGCAGCCTGGGACGGGTGAACACTGAAGCTTTCTTT. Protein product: CASSLGRVNTEAFF.

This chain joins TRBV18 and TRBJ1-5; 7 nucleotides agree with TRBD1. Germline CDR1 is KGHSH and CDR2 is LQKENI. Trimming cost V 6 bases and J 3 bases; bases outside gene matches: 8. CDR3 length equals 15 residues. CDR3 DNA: TGTGCCAGCTCGGGGACAGCTAACCTCAATCAGCCCCAGCATTTT. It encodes CASSGTANLNQPQHF.